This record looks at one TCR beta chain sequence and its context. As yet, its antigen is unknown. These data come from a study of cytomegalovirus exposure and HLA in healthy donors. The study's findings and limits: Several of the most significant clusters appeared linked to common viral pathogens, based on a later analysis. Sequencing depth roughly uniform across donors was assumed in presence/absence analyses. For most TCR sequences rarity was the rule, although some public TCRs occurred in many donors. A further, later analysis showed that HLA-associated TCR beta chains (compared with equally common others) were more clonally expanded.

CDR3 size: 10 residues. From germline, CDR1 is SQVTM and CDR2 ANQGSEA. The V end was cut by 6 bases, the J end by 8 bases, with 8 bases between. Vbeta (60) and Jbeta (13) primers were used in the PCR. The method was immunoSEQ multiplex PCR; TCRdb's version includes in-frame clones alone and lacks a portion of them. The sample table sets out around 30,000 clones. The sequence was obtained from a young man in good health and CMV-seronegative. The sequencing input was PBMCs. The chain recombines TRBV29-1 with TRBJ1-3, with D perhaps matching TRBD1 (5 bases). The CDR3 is CSVLGDTIYF. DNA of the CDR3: TGCAGCGTATTAGGGGACACCATATATTTT.